These 11 T cell receptor beta chains share one sample of origin, sequenced in a study of shared clonotypes between healthy human individuals. Only in-frame clones appear in the TCRdb table, and some are missing; sequencing was by immunoSEQ multiplex PCR. Among approximately 2.4 million clones listed, about 94% were seen once. Sequencing input: naive CD4+ T cells sorted from blood. Regarding subset: CD45RA+ positively selected. The receptors originated from a man aged 18 to 35 in good health.

The gene calls are TRBV5-8 and TRBJ2-7; D may correspond to TRBD1 or TRBD2 (5 bases each). V was shortened by 2 bases and J by 3 bases, with 27 bases between the two germline ends. The CDR3 runs to 19 residues. Germline CDR1 reads SGHTS; CDR2 reads YDEGEE. CDR3 sequence reads: CASSFGRGRWGSPDYEQYF. In DNA form, the CDR3 reads TGTGCCAGCAGCTTTGGCCGGGGAAGGTGGGGCAGTCCGGACTACGAGCAGTACTTC.

To note about this clone: Other DNA sequences from this sample encode an identical CDR3 as well. The chain joins TRBV4-3 to TRBJ2-1; no firm D call. Germline V gene sequence: CDR1 LGHNA, CDR2 YSLEER. The CDR3 contains 13 residues. V was trimmed by 0 bases and J by 7 bases, leaving 7 bases between them. The CDR3 nucleotides read TGCGCCAGCAGCCAAGACCTCGGAAATGAGCAGTTCTTC. Translation: CASSQDLGNEQFF.

The genes are TRBV5-1 and TRBJ1-1, with D possibly matching TRBD1 (5 bases). V lost 1 base and J 5 bases, leaving 12 bases between the germline ends. CDR3 size: 14 residues. Per the germline V gene, CDR1 is SGHRS and CDR2 is YFSETQ. The CDR3 loop is CASSLIWGETEAFF. CDR3 nucleotide sequence: TGCGCCAGCAGCTTGATCTGGGGGGAAACTGAAGCTTTCTTT.

J is TRBJ2-3 and V is TRBV10-1; D remains unclear. The CDR3 contains 12 residues. The V gene's germline CDR1 is WNHNN and CDR2 SYGVQD (reference sequence). Trimming removed 0 bases from V and 8 bases from J, with 6 bases in between. For the CDR3, the DNA is TGCGCCAGCAGTGAGTCTTCACGTACGCAGTATTTT. Its protein is CASSESSRTQYF.

The chain links TRBV5-4 to TRBJ2-7; tentatively, D is TRBD1 (5 bases). Germline V CDR1 and CDR2: SGHNT, YYREEE (reference sequence). The CDR3 spans 14 residues. V was pared by 2 bases and J by 2 bases, with 11 bases between. The CDR3 DNA is TGTGCCAGCAGCTTAATGGCAGGGCCCTACGAGCAGTACTTC. Amino acid sequence: CASSLMAGPYEQYF.

The chain combines TRBV4-2 with TRBJ2-2, with TRBD2 identical over 8 bases. The CDR3 is 15 amino acids. J gave up 5 bases and V 8 bases, and 10 bases lay outside the gene matches. Germline assignment: CDR1 LGHNA and CDR2 YNFKEQ. The CDR3 here is CASSREGVGTGELFF. DNA for the CDR3: TGTGCCAGCTCCCGGGAGGGGGTAGGGACCGGGGAGCTGTTTTTT.

Remarks on this clone: The sample contains more than one DNA sequence encoding this CDR3. The chain combines TRBV6-5 with TRBJ2-2; 7 nucleotides line up with TRBD2. This CDR3 has 14 residues. Trimming at V came to 5 bases and at J to 4 bases, leaving 4 bases not matched to a gene. Germline V gene sequence: CDR1 MNHEY, CDR2 SVGAGI. The CDR3 loop is CASSRLAGTGELFF. Here the CDR3 DNA reads TGTGCCAGCAGTCGACTAGCAGGCACCGGGGAGCTGTTTTTT.

This chain joins TRBV25-1 and TRBJ2-2, with D perhaps matching TRBD1 or TRBD2 (5 bases each). The V end was cut by 5 bases, the J end by 4 bases, with 11 bases between. CDR1 and CDR2 from the germline V gene are MGHDK and SYGVNS. This CDR3 is built from 14 residues. The CDR3 coding sequence is TGTGCCAGCAGTCGAGGGGAGAGCACCGGGGAGCTGTTTTTT. Amino acid sequence: CASSRGESTGELFF.

The chain has TRBV28 and TRBJ2-7, with TRBD1 matching over 9 bases. Germline CDR1 and CDR2: MDHEN and SYDVKM. Trimming at V came to 4 bases and at J to 3 bases, leaving 10 bases not matched to a gene. The CDR3 is made up of 16 amino acids. This chain's CDR3 is CASSSPGQGSFYEQYF. The CDR3 DNA reads as TGTGCCAGCAGTTCTCCGGGACAGGGCTCCTTCTACGAGCAGTACTTC.

The CDR3, as DNA: TGTGCCAGCAGTGATCCTGGACAGGGGCGGTACAATGAGCAGTTCTTC. It yields the protein CASSDPGQGRYNEQFF. V is TRBV25-1 and J is TRBJ2-1, with TRBD1 matching over 9 bases. V lost 3 bases to trimming and J lost 4 bases; unmatched junction nucleotides: 7. CDR1 and CDR2 from the germline V gene are MGHDK and SYGVNS. The CDR3 is 16 residues long.

About this clone itself: The sample contains more than one DNA sequence encoding this CDR3. The chain uses TRBV7-9 and TRBJ1-2; D call uncertain. CDR1 and CDR2 from the germline V gene are SEHNR and FQNEAQ (reference sequence). The length of the CDR3 is 13 residues. Between the trimmed V and J ends, which lost 1 base and 0 bases, there was a span of 3 bases. The CDR3 region has the DNA TGTGCCAGCAGCTTAGGGCCTAACTATGGCTACACCTTC. Amino acids: CASSLGPNYGYTF.